The TCR beta chain described here comes from a study of blood T cell repertoires in COVID-19. Study overall: Material from acute and convalescent COVID-19 was sourced from the United States, Italy and Spain.

In the original processing: Nucleated cell number was recorded as an estimate derived from reference gene primer amplification. TCRdb keeps only in-frame clones here, not all; method: immunoSEQ multiplex PCR. The V and J calls and clone size are taken from that table; D and trimming were inferred from the DNA. The sample has some 130,000 clones; more than 80% are singletons. This clonotype was sampled from a man aged 50-60 years who had recovered from COVID-19. The sample consisted of PBMCs or T cells enriched from blood (not recorded which).

The CDR3 nucleotides are TGTGCCAGCAGCCCCCAGAGGGGGCAAGAGACCCAGTACTTC. It encodes CASSPQRGQETQYF. V usage is TRBV7-2 and J usage is TRBJ2-5, with D maybe TRBD1 (6 bases). Trimming stripped 5 bases from V and 2 bases from J, with 12 bases between. The V gene's germline CDR1 is SGHTA and CDR2 FQGNSA. The CDR3 runs to 14 residues.